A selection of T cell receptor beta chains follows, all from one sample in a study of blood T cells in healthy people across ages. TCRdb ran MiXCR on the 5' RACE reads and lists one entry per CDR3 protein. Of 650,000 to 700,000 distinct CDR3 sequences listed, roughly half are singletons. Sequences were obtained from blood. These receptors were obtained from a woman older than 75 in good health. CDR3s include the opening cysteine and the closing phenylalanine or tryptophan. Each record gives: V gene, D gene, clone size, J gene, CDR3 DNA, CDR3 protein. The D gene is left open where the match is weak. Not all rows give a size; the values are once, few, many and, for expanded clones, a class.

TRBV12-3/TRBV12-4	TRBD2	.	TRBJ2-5	TGTGCCAGTAGTTTAGTGAGCCTAGCGGGAATGGAGACCCAGTACTTC	CASSLVSLAGMETQYF
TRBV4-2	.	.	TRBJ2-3	TGTGCCAGCAGCCAAGTGGCGGGTTCGGGCACAGATACGCAGTATTTT	CASSQVAGSGTDTQYF
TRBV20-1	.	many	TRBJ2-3	TGCAGTGCTAGAGTTGCTAGTGGTGGCACAGATACGCAGTATTTT	CSARVASGGTDTQYF
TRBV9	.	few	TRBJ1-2	TGTGCCAGCAGCGCTGGAGGACAGAACTATGGCTACACCTTC	CASSAGGQNYGYTF
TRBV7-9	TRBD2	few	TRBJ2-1	TGTGCCAGCAGCTTATCCGGCGGGGGGGGTTACAATGAGCAGTTCTTC	CASSLSGGGGYNEQFF
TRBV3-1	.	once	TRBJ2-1	TGTGCCAGCAGCCAAAGTGTAGGGGGTTACAATGAGCAGTTCTTC	CASSQSVGGYNEQFF
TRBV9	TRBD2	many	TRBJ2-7	TGTGCCAGCAGCGGAACTAGCGTCTCCTACGAGCAGTACTTC	CASSGTSVSYEQYF
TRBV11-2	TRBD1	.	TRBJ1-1	TGTGCCAGCAGCTTAGAGATCTCGGGACAGGGGGCGAGGACTGAAGCTTTCTTT	CASSLEISGQGARTEAFF
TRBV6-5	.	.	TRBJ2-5	TGTGCCAGCAGTTACCTAAGTCCTGGGACCATAGGCCAAGAGACCCAGTACTTC	CASSYLSPGTIGQETQYF
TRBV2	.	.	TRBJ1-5	TGTGCCAGCGGGGGGATCCACCGGCCCCAGCATTTT	CASGGIHRPQHF
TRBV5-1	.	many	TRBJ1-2	TGCGCCAGCAGCTCTGGACAGTCTCAATGGGGCTATGGCTACACCTTC	CASSSGQSQWGYGYTF
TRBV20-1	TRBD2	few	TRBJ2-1	TGCAGGGGAAGCGGGGGGGCGAGATACAATGAGCAGTTCTTC	CRGSGGARYNEQFF
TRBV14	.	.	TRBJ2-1	TGTGCCAGCAGCCAAGCCTTATCCTACAATGAGCAGTTCTTC	CASSQALSYNEQFF
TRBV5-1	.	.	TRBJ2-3	TGCGCCAGCAGCTTGGCCGGGTCTAGCACCGGTACGCAGTATTTT	CASSLAGSSTGTQYF
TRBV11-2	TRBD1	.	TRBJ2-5	TGTGCCAGCAGCTTAGAAGGACAGGGGACGGAGACCCAGTACTTC	CASSLEGQGTETQYF
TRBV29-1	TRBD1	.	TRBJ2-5	TGCAGCGTTGAAGAGGGACAGCTCCAAGAGACCCAGTACTTC	CSVEEGQLQETQYF
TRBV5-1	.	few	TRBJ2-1	TGCGCCAGCAGCTTGGAGTCTATTTACAATGAGCAGTTCTTC	CASSLESIYNEQFF
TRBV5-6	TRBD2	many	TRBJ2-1	TGTGCCAGCAGCCCGGCTGGGACTAGGCACAATGAGCAGTTCTTC	CASSPAGTRHNEQFF
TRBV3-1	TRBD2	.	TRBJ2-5	TGTGCCAGCAGCCAAGCTTGGCTAGCGGGGAAAGAGACCCAGTACTTC	CASSQAWLAGKETQYF
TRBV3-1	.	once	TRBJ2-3	TGTGCCGGCAGCCGGGACACCACTAGCACAGATACGCAGTATTTT	CAGSRDTTSTDTQYF
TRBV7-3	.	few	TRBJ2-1	TGTGCCAGCAGCTTAAACCCCCCCAGCTCCTACAATGAGCAGTTCTTC	CASSLNPPSSYNEQFF
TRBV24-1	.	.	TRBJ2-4	TGTGCCACCAGTGACCTAGGAAACATTCAGTACTTC	CATSDLGNIQYF
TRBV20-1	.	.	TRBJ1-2	TGCAGTGCCCCTCCCGGGCGGAAGTATGGCTACACCTTC	CSAPPGRKYGYTF
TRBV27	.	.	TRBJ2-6	TGTGCCAGCAGTCATCGGACGGGAACTTCTGGGGCCAACGTCCTGACTTTC	CASSHRTGTSGANVLTF
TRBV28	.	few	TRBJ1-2	TGTGCCAGCAGTATTCGTCGCTGGGGTGGCTACACCTTC	CASSIRRWGGYTF
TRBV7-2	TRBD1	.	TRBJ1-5	TGTGCCAGCAGCATAACAGGGGTCAATCAGCCCCAGCATTTT	CASSITGVNQPQHF
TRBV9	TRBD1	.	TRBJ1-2	TGTGCCAGCAGAGCGCTTGGAGGGGGCATGCGGGATGGCTACACCTTC	CASRALGGGMRDGYTF
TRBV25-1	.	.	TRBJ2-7	TGTGCCAGCAGTGAGTTTAGGTACAATGAGCAGTACTTC	CASSEFRYNEQYF
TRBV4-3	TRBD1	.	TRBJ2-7	TGCGCCAGCAGCCTCCAAGCAGGGGGCTCCTCCTACGAGCAGTACTTC	CASSLQAGGSSYEQYF
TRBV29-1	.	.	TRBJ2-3	TGCAGCGTTGGCACAAGGGGGAGGATCACAGATACGCAGTATTTT	CSVGTRGRITDTQYF
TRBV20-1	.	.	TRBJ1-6	TGCAGTGCTAGGTTGGAAAGCGCGAGATCACCCCTCCACTTT	CSARLESARSPLHF
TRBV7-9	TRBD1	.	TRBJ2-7	TGTGCCAGCAGCACGACAGGGCCGTCCTACGAGCAGTACTTC	CASSTTGPSYEQYF
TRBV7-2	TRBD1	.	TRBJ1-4	TGTGCCAGCAGCTTGGACAGGACTAATGAAAAACTGTTTTTT	CASSLDRTNEKLFF
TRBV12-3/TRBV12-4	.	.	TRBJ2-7	TGTGCCAGCAGTCCCGGCCGGGATGGAAAAGCCTACGAGCAGTACTTC	CASSPGRDGKAYEQYF
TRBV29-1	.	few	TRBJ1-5	TGCAGCGTTGCCCTTAGCGATCAGCCCCAGCATTTT	CSVALSDQPQHF
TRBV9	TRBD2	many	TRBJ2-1	TGTGCCAGCAGCGTAGAGCGGGAGGCGAAAAATGAGCAGTTCTTC	CASSVEREAKNEQFF
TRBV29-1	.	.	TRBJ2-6	TGCAGCGCTCAAGCTGGGGCCAACGTCCTGACTTTC	CSAQAGANVLTF
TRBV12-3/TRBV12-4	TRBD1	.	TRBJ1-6	TGTGCCAGCACCGAAGGGACAGGGGGGAATTCACCCCTCCACTTT	CASTEGTGGNSPLHF
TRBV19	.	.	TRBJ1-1	TGTGCCAGTAGTATAGGGGGCTCCGACGTTCAAGCTTTCTTT	CASSIGGSDVQAFF
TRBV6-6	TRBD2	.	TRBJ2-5	TGTGCCAGCAGAACCGGGACTAGCGGCCTCCAAGAGACCCAGTACTTC	CASRTGTSGLQETQYF
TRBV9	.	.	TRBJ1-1	TGTGCCAGCAGCGTAGGGGTAGGGGTCACTGAAGCTTTCTTT	CASSVGVGVTEAFF
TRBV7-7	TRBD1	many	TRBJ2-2	TGTGCCAGCAGCGACAGGGAATCCACCGGGGAGCTGTTTTTT	CASSDRESTGELFF
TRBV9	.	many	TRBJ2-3	TGTGCCAGCAGCGCTGGGGGAGATACGCAGTATTTT	CASSAGGDTQYF
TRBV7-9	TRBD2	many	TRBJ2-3	TGTGCCAGCAGCTCTTCGGGACTTCCGGGGGGAGATACGCAGTATTTT	CASSSSGLPGGDTQYF
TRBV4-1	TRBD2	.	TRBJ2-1	TGCGCCAGCAGCCAAGATCTTTCATCGAGCGGGGGGGCGGGTGAGCAGTTCTTC	CASSQDLSSSGGAGEQFF
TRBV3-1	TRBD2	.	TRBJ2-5	TGTGCCAGCAGCGGGACTAGTCGCAATGAGCAGTACTTC	CASSGTSRNEQYF
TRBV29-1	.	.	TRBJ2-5	TGCAGCGTTGAAGATCAAGAGACCCAGTACTTC	CSVEDQETQYF
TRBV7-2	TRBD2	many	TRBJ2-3	TGTGCCAGTAATTTATGGCGGGGGGTCAGCACAGATACGCAGTATTTT	CASNLWRGVSTDTQYF
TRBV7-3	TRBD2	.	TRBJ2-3	TGTGCCAGCAGCGACGGCCCCGGGAGGGATACGCAGTATTTT	CASSDGPGRDTQYF
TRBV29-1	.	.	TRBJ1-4	TGCAGCGTTGGGACAGACGGAACTAATGAAAAACTGTTTTTT	CSVGTDGTNEKLFF
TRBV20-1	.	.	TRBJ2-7	TGCAGTGCTAGAGCGTTCCAGTACTACAATGAGCAGTACTTC	CSARAFQYYNEQYF
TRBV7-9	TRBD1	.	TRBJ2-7	TGTGCCAGCAGCTCTGGACAGGGTGGAAACTCCTACGAGCAGTACTTC	CASSSGQGGNSYEQYF
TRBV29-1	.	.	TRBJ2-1	TGCAGCGTGGCCCGGCAACCCAATGAGCAGTTCTTC	CSVARQPNEQFF
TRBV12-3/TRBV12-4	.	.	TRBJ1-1	TGTGCCAGCAACCGGTGGATGACGAACACTGAAGCTTTCTTT	CASNRWMTNTEAFF
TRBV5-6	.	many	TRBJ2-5	TGTGCCAGCAGCGTGAGGGGTGAGGAGACCCAGTACTTC	CASSVRGEETQYF
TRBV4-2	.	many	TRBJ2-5	TGTGCCAGCAGCCAGCGGGGGCTCAATCAAGAGACCCAGTACTTC	CASSQRGLNQETQYF
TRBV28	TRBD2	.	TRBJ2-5	TGTGCCAGCAGTCAGGAGCGGGGGGGCTTCGTGAGTGAGACCCAGTACTTC	CASSQERGGFVSETQYF
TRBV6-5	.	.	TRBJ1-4	TGTGCCAGCAGTTACTCGAATCAGGGACCCAATGAAAAACTGTTTTTT	CASSYSNQGPNEKLFF